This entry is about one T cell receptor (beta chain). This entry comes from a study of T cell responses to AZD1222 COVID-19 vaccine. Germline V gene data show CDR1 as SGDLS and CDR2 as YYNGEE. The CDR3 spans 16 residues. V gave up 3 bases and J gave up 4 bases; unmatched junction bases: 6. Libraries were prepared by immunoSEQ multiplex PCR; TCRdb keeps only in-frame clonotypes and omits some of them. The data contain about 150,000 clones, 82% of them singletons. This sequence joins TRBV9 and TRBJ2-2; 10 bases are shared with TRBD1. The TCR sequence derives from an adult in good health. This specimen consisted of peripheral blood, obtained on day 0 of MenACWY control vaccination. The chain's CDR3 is CASSERGQGSTGELFF. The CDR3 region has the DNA TGTGCCAGCAGCGAGAGGGGACAGGGGAGCACCGGGGAGCTGTTTTTT. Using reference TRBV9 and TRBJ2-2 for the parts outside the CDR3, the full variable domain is DSGVTQTPKHLITATGQRVTLRCSPRSGDLSVYWYQQSLDQGLQFLIQYYNGEERAKGNILERFSAQQFPDLHSELNLSSLELGDSALYFCASSERGQGSTGELFFGEGSRLTVL.